This T cell receptor beta chain comes out of a study of T-cell reconstitution after alpha-beta-depleted transplantation in children (dated by TCRdb to the mid-2010s). About the study as a whole: Using TCR repertoire profiling, the study quantitatively followed how T-cell immune reconstitution unfolded in children after TCRalphabeta/CD19-depleted allogeneic hematopoietic cell transplantation.

A distance of 18 bases separates the germline ends of V and J, which lose 2 bases and 13 bases respectively. Including cysteine and phenylalanine, the CDR3 has 14 amino acids. Of all the DNA, just the CDR3 is kept, 42 bases in frame from base 1. As encoded in the germline V gene, CDR1 is MNHNS while CDR2 is SASEGT. Note on this clonotype: This receptor's antigen is unknown. No base quality information exists; no much larger clone differs at one position.

What the authors observed across the whole study: The frequencies of hyperexpanded clones fell over the following months, and after one year, T-cell counts and TCRbeta diversity were mostly attributed to newly produced T cells. In some patients, the high TCRbeta diversity seen at day 60 was put down to recipient T cells and intrathymic progenitors that had survived conditioning. The apparently early recovery of alphabetaT-cell counts about two months after transplant reportedly depended on only several hundred rapidly expanded clones that came from non-depleted graft cells.

The intended sense of this specimen's treatment or condition label: allogeneic hematopoietic cell transplantation with graft depleted of TCRalphabeta T cells and CD19 B cells. The children who served as transplant recipients had been given grafts of TCRalphabeta/CD19-depleted allogeneic hematopoietic cells. The receptor library was made with PCR. For sequencing, an Illumina HiSeq 2500 was employed. TCR library preparation used molecular barcoding, with unique molecular identifiers applied to normalize quantification of the TCRbeta repertoire. TCRdb cleaned the public reads at Q25 with fastp, built clones with MiXCR and kept in-frame beta chains. Merged by CDR3 protein, the rows form single entries marked with the most common genes and DNA. For this sample there are approximately 800,000 distinct CDR3 sequences; less than 20% appear just once. The ten largest clones represent 5% of the sample.

The sample here was PBMCs, mostly from graft donor cells, taken 360 days after TCRalphabeta/CD19-depleted stem cell transplant. This TCR was sampled from a male patient younger than 18 who had a stem cell transplant for acute lymphoblastic leukemia, so the T cells may come from the graft donor. This sequence uses TRBV6-1 and TRBJ2-1; the D gene is perhaps TRBD2, on 6 matching bases. The nucleotides are TGTGCCAGCAGTGAACGTCTCGGCGGGACGTATCAGTTCTTC. Translated, this is CASSERLGGTYQFF.